This T cell receptor beta chain was retrieved from a study of blood T cells in healthy people across ages. The study, taken as a whole, reports: Per million T cells, TCR beta diversity dropped about linearly as age rose. Researchers judged that diversity estimates from one million T cells fell short of true values.

This clonotype was seen a handful of times. Its antigen is currently unknown. Trimming stripped 0 bases from V and 6 bases from J, with 16 bases between. The CDR3 is 16 residues long. The germline gives CDR1 SGDLS, CDR2 YYNGEE. A second PCR of roughly 7 to 11 cycles used a sample-barcoded 5' primer and a J-beta primer mix. Every cDNA was tagged by a template-switch adaptor with 12 random nucleotides. One entry per CDR3 protein results from TCRdb running MiXCR on the 5' RACE reads. This table has fewer than 800,000 distinct CDR3 sequences, roughly 49% appearing once. The sequencing sample was made of blood. This sequence was found in a woman aged 55-69 years in good health. This rearrangement joins TRBV9 to TRBJ2-1; D perhaps matches TRBD2 (5 bases). Here the CDR3 reads CASSVVDGMYSNEQFF. CDR3 coding DNA: TGTGCCAGCAGCGTAGTGGACGGGATGTATAGCAATGAGCAGTTCTTC.